Listed here are 6 T cell receptor beta chains from one sample, sequenced in a study of blood T cell repertoires in COVID-19. Assay: immunoSEQ multiplex PCR; the TCRdb copy retains only in-frame clones and omits some. The repertoire holds about 220,000 clones, with more than 65% as singletons. Sequenced material: peripheral blood. Every receptor here comes from a middle-aged man with active or convalescent COVID-19.

The chain joins TRBV7-3 to TRBJ2-7; 13 positions match TRBD2. This CDR3 comprises 15 residues. Per germline, CDR1 SGHTA and CDR2 FQGTGA. With V trimmed by 2 bases and J by 5 bases, 3 bases remained unmatched. The CDR3 bases are TGTGCCAGCAGCTTAGGACTAGCGGGAGTGGACGAGCAGTACTTC. As protein: CASSLGLAGVDEQYF.

In its sample, this clone was seen once. The V call is TRBV7-8, the J call TRBJ2-7; TRBD1 matches 7 bases. Trimming took 1 base from V and 4 from J; bases not matched to a gene: 4. The CDR3 has 14 amino acids. The V gene's germline CDR1 is SGHVS and CDR2 FQNEAQ. CDR3 DNA: TGTGCCAGCAGCTTAGACAGGGGAATATACGAGCAGTACTTC. This codes for CASSLDRGIYEQYF.

The count of this clone is one. The genes are TRBV5-1 and TRBJ1-4; 10 bases fit TRBD1. Germline values: CDR1 SGHRS, CDR2 YFSETQ. The CDR3 has 15 residues. J was trimmed by 8 bases and V by 4 bases; bases with no gene match: 8. CDR3 loop: CASSGDRGLREKLFF. The CDR3 DNA follows: TGCGCCAGCAGCGGGGACAGGGGCTTAAGGGAAAAACTGTTTTTT. The whole variable domain, filled in from reference TRBV5-1 and TRBJ1-4, reads KAGVTQTPRYLIKTRGQQVTLSCSPISGHRSVSWYQQTPGQGLQFLFEYFSETQRNKGNFPGRFSGRQFSNSRSEMNVSTLELGDSALYLCASSGDRGLREKLFFGSGTQLSVL.

This clone was detected only a few times. The genes are TRBV27 and TRBJ2-1; TRBD1 matches 12 bases. V lost 4 bases, J lost 4 bases, and 5 bases stayed unmatched. The CDR3 is 16 residues long. Germline CDR1 and CDR2: MNHEY and SMNVEV (reference sequence). The CDR3 protein is CASSSGQGALYNEQFF. DNA for the CDR3: TGTGCCAGCAGTTCGGGACAGGGGGCCCTTTACAATGAGCAGTTCTTC.

This clone was recorded only once. The chain uses TRBV7-9 and TRBJ2-7, with D unresolved. In germline, CDR1 is SEHNR, CDR2 FQNEAQ (reference sequence). The length of the CDR3 is 12 residues. V dropped 1 base and J dropped 4 bases, with 5 bases sitting between them. In nucleotides, the CDR3 is TGTGCCAGCAGCTTAGGAGTTTACGAGCAGTACTTC. This sequence encodes CASSLGVYEQYF.

This clone came up once. The rearrangement uses TRBV27 and TRBJ2-7; TRBD2 is a possible D gene (5 bases). The germline V gene has CDR1 MNHEY and CDR2 SMNVEV (reference sequence). This CDR3 spans 13 amino acids. Trimming took off 3 bases at V and 0 bases at J, with 6 bases between the two ends. CDR3 sequence: CASSFGVSYEQYF. The CDR3 DNA reads as TGTGCCAGCAGTTTCGGGGTCTCCTACGAGCAGTACTTC.